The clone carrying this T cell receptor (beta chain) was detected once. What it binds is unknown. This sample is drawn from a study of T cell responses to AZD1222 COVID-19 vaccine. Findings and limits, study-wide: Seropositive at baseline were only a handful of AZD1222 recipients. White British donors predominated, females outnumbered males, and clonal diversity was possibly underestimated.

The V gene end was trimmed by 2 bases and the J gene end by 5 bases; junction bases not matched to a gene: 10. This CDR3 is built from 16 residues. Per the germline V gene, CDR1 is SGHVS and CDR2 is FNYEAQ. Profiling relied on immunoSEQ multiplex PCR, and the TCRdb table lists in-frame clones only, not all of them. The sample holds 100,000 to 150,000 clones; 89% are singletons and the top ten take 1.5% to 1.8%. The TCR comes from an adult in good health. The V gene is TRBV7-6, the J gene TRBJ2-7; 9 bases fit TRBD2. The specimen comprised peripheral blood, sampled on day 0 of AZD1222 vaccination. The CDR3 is CASSLWVSGSRDEQYF. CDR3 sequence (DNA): TGTGCCAGCAGCTTATGGGTTAGCGGGAGTCGCGACGAGCAGTACTTC. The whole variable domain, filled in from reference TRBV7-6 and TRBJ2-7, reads GAGVSQSPRYKVTKRGQDVALRCDPISGHVSLYWYRQALGQGPEFLTYFNYEAQQDKSGLPNDRFSAERPEGSISTLTIQRTEQRDSAMYRCASSLWVSGSRDEQYFGPGTRLTVT.